This TCR beta chain stems from a study of shared clonotypes between healthy human individuals. Generated by immunoSEQ multiplex PCR, the TCRdb table keeps only in-frame clones and is missing some. Of hundreds of thousands of clones listed, almost 97% are singletons. Per the germline V gene, CDR1 is MNHEY and CDR2 is SVGAGI. This CDR3 has 15 residues. V lost 4 bases to trimming and J lost 1 base, with 10 bases between them. Sequences were obtained from naive CD4+ T cells sorted from blood. Subset here: CD45RA+ positively selected. The chain recombines TRBV6-5 with TRBJ2-2; D perhaps matches TRBD1 (6 bases). The sequence was obtained from a woman aged 25 to 39 in good health. This chain's CDR3 is CASSSPGQNTGELFF. The CDR3, as DNA: TGTGCCAGCAGTTCCCCGGGACAGAACACCGGGGAGCTGTTTTTT.